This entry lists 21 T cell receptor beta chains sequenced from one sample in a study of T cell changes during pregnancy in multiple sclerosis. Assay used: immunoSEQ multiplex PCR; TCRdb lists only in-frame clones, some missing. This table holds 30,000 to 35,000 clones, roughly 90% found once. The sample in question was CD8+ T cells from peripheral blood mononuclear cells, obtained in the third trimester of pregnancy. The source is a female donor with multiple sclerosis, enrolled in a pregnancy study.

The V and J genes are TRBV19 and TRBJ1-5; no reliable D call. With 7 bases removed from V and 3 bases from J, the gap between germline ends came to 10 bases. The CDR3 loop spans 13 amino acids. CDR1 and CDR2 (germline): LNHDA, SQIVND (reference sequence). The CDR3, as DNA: TGTGCCAGTACCGAACGGGTCAATCAGCCCCAGCATTTT. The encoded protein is CASTERVNQPQHF.

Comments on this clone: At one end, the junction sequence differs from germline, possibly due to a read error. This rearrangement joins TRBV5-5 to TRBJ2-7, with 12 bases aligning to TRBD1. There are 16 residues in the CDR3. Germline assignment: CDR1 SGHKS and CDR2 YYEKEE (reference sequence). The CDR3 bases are TGCGCCAGCAGCCAAGAATTGGGGACAGGGGGCGACGAGCAGTACTTC. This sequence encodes CASSQELGTGGDEQYF.

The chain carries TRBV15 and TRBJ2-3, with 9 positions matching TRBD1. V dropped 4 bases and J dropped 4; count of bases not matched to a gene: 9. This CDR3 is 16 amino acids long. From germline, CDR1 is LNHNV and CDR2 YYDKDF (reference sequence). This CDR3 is CATSKTLTGGADTQYF. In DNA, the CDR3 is TGTGCCACCAGCAAAACCTTGACAGGGGGGGCAGATACGCAGTATTTT.

In DNA, the CDR3 is TGTGCCAGCAGCTTAGGTGCAGGGGGACAGTACTTC. Translation: CASSLGAGGQYF. This rearrangement joins TRBV13 to TRBJ2-7; TRBD1 matches 7 bases. With 0 bases clipped from V and 10 bases from J, the junction kept 3 bases outside the gene matches. The CDR3 has 12 amino acids. Germline CDR1 reads PRHDT; CDR2 reads FYEKMQ (reference sequence).

CDR3 bases: TGTGCCAGCAGCCCGAGCCGGACAGGGTGGACGCAGTACTTC. Its translation: CASSPSRTGWTQYF. This chain joins TRBV5-6 and TRBJ2-7; TRBD1 agrees at 8 bases. The length of the CDR3 is 14 residues. Germline CDR1 reads SGHDT; CDR2 reads YYEEEE. V trimming: 4 bases; J trimming: 9 bases; junction bases outside the gene matches: 12.

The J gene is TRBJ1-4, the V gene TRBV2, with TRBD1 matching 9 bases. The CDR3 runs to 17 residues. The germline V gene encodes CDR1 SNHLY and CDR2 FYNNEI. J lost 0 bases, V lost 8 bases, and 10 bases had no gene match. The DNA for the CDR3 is TGTGCCAGCTGGGGGACAGGGCCCGTAACAACTAATGAAAAACTGTTTTTT. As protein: CASWGTGPVTTNEKLFF.

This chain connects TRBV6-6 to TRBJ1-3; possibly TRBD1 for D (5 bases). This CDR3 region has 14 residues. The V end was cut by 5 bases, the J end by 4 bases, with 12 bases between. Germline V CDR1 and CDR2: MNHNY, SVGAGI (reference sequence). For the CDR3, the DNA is TGTGCCAGCAGTCAACAGGTCGCAGGAAACACCATATATTTT. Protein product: CASSQQVAGNTIYF.

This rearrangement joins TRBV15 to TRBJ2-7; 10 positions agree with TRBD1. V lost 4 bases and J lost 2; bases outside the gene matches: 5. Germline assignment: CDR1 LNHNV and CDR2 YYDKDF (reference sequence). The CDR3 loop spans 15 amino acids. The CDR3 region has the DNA TGTGCCACCAGCAAGGACAGGGGGGTTCCCTACGAGCAGTACTTC. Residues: CATSKDRGVPYEQYF. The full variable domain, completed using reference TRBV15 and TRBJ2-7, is DAMVIQNPRYQVTQFGKPVTLSCSQTLNHNVMYWYQQKSSQAPKLLFHYYDKDFNNEADTPDNFQSRRPNTSFCFLDIRSPGLGDTAMYLCATSKDRGVPYEQYFGPGTRLTVT.

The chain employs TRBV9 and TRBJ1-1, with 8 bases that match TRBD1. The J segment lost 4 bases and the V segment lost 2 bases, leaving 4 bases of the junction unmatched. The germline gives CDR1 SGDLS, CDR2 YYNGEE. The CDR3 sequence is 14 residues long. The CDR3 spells CASSVTGGGTEAFF. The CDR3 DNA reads TGTGCCAGCAGCGTCACAGGGGGAGGCACTGAAGCTTTCTTT.

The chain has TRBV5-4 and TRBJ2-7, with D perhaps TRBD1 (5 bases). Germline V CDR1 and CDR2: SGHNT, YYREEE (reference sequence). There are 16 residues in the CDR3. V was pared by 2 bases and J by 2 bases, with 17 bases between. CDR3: CASSLGAAGMTYEQYF. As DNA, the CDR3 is TGTGCCAGCAGCTTAGGTGCCGCAGGGATGACCTACGAGCAGTACTTC.

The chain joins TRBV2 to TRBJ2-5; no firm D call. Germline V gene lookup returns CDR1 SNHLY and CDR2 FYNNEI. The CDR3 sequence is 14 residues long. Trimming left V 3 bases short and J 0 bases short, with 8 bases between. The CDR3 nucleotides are TGTGCCAGCAGTGATGGTCGGTACCAAGAGACCCAGTACTTC. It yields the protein CASSDGRYQETQYF. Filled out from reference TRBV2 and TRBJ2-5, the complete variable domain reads EPEVTQTPSHQVTQMGQEVILRCVPISNHLYFYWYRQILGQKVEFLVSFYNNEISEKSEIFDDQFSVERPDGSNFTLKIRSTKLEDSAMYFCASSDGRYQETQYFGPGTRLLVL.

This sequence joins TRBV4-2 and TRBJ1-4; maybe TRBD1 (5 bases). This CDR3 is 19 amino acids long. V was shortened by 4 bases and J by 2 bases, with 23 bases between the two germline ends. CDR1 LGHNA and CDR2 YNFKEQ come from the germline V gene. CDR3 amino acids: CASSPFDGGGIFTNEKLFF. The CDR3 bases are TGTGCCAGCAGCCCCTTCGACGGGGGGGGGATTTTCACTAATGAAAAACTGTTTTTT.

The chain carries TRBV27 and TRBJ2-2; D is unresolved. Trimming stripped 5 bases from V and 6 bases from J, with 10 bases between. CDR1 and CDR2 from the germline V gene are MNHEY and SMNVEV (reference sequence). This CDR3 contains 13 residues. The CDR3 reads CASSPYSPGELFF. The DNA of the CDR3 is TGTGCCAGCAGTCCCTACAGTCCCGGGGAGCTGTTTTTT.

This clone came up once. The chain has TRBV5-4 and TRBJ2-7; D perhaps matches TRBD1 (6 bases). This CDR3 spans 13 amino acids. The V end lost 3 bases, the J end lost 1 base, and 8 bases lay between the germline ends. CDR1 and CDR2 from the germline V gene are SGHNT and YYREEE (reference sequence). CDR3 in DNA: TGTGCCAGCAGCTCGGGGACATCCTACGAGCAGTACTTC. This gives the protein CASSSGTSYEQYF.

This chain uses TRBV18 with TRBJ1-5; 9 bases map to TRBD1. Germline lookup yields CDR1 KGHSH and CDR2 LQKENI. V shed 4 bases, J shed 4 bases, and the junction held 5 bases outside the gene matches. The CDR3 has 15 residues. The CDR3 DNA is TGTGCCAGCTCACTACAGGGGGCGAGTAATCAGCCCCAGCATTTT. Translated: CASSLQGASNQPQHF. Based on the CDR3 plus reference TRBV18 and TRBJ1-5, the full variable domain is NAGVMQNPRHLVRRRGQEARLRCSPMKGHSHVYWYRQLPEEGLKFMVYLQKENIIDESGMPKERFSAEFPKEGPSILRIQQVVRGDSAAYFCASSLQGASNQPQHFGDGTRLSIL.

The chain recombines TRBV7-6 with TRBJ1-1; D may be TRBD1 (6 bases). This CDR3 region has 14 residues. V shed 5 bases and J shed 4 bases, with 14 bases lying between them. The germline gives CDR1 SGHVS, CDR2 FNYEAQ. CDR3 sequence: CASSQQGGGTEAFF. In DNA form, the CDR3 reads TGTGCCAGCAGCCAACAGGGTGGTGGCACTGAAGCTTTCTTT.

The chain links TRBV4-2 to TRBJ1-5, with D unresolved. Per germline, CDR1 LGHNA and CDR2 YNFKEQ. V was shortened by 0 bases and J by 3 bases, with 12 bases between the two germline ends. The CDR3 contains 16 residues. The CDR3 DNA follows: TGTGCCAGCAGCCAAGATTTTGGGCAGAACAATCAGCCCCAGCATTTT. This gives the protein CASSQDFGQNNQPQHF.

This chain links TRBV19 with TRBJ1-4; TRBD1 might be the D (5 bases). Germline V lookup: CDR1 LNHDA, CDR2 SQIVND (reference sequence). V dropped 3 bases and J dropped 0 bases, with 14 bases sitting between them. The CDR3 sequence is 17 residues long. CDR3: CASSMWQGLSTNEKLFF. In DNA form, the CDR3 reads TGTGCCAGTAGTATGTGGCAGGGACTATCAACTAATGAAAAACTGTTTTTT.

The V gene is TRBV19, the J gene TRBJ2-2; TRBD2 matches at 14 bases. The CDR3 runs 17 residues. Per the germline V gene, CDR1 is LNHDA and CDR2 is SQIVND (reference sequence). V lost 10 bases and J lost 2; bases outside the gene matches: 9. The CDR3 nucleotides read TGTGCCACTTCAACGGGGACTAGCGGGGGAAACACCGGGGAGCTGTTTTTT. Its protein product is CATSTGTSGGNTGELFF.

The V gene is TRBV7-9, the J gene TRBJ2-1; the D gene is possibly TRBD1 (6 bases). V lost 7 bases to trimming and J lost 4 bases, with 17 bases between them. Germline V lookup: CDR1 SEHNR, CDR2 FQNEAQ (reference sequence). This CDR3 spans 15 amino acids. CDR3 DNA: TGTGCCAGCACCACGACCGGGACACCTTACAATGAGCAGTTCTTC. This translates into CASTTTGTPYNEQFF. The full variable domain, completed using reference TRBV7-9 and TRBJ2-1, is DTGVSQNPRHKITKRGQNVTFRCDPISEHNRLYWYRQTLGQGPEFLTYFQNEAQLEKSRLLSDRFSAERPKGSFSTLEIQRTEQGDSAMYLCASTTTGTPYNEQFFGPGTRLTVL.

The CDR3 loop reads CASSEVGTGAQETQYF. CDR3 DNA sequence: TGTGCCAGCAGTGAAGTGGGGACAGGGGCCCAAGAGACCCAGTACTTC. J is TRBJ2-5 and V is TRBV2; TRBD1 agrees at 10 bases. The CDR3 has 16 amino acids. CDR1 SNHLY and CDR2 FYNNEI come from the germline V gene. The trim removed 1 base at V and 1 base at J, leaving 3 bases unmatched.